Listed here is a single TCR beta chain. Its antigen is not identified. Alopecia areata patients provided lesional scalp punch biopsies and peripheral blood, both collected for the study. Sorting separated CD4+ and CD8+ T cells out of PBMCs. These data originate in a study of CD8+ T cells in alopecia areata. Isolated RNA was reverse transcribed into cDNA used as the sequencing template. Clones were read by immunoSEQ multiplex PCR, and TCRdb kept only the in-frame ones, dropping some. The profile shows hundreds of thousands of clones, approximately 61% of them singletons. Whole-study results and caveats: Scalp sample data also include resident alphabeta T cells from normal skin. For lesional scalp, especially alopecia totalis/universalis, clonality was higher than in normal scalp.

The receptor comes from a human donor with alopecia areata. This material consisted of CD4+ T cells sorted from blood, taken at week 0.

The CDR3 spells CASSVVGTGSLETQYF. The CDR3 bases are TGTGCCAGCAGCGTAGTGGGGACAGGGTCATTGGAGACCCAGTACTTC. The V call is TRBV9, the J call TRBJ2-5, with 9 bases that match TRBD1. With 0 bases clipped from V and 5 bases from J, the junction kept 8 bases outside the gene matches. The CDR3 loop spans 16 amino acids. Germline CDR1 reads SGDLS; CDR2 reads YYNGEE.